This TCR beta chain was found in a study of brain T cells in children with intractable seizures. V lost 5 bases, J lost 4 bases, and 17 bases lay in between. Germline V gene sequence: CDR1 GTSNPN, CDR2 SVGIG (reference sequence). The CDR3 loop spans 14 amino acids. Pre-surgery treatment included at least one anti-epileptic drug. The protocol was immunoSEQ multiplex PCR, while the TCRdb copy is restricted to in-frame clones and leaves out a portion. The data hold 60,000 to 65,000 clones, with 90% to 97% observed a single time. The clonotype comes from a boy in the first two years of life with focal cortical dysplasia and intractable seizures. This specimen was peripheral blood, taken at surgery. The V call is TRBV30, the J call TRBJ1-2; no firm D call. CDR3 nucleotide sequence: TGTGCCTGGCCCTACCGGGCCAGCACCTATGGCTACACCTTC. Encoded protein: CAWPYRASTYGYTF.